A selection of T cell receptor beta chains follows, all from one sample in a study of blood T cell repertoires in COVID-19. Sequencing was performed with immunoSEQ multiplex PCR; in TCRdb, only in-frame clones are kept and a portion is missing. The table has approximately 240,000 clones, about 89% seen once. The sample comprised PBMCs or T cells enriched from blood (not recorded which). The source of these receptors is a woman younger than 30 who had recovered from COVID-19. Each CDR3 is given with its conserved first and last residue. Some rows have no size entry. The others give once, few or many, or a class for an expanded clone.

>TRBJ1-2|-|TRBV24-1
CATSSGQGYGYTF
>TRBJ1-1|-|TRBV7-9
CASSPGTGELNTEAFF
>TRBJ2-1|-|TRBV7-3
CASSSGTRLNNEQFF
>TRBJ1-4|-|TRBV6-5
CASETPREKLFF
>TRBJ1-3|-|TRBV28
CASSMGGQMTGNTIYF
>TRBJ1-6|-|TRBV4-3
CASSHQGEGSPLHF
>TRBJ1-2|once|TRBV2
CASSSGTNYGYTF
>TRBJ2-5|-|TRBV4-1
CASSQVGLLVRETQYF
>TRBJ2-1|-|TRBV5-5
CASSPGLAGGPDNGQFF
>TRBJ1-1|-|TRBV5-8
CASSLEGQGSLRTEAFF
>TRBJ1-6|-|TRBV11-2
CASSSLTVRYYNSPLHF
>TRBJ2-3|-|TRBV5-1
CASSGRQGTDTQYF
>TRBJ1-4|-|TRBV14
CASSPQGVYEKLFF
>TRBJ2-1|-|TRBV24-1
CATSAPGLAGGNEQFF
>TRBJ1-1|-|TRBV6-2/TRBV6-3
CASSPTGTGTLVMNTEAFF
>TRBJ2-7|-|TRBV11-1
CASSLDLQSYEQYF
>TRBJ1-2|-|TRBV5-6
CASSPNQGNKFINYGYTF
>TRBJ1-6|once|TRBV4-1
CASSHFMTGTESPLHF